This record covers a single TCR beta chain. Germline CDR1 LNHDA, CDR2 SQIVND (reference sequence). CDR3 length equals 16 residues. V lost 4 bases, J lost 6 bases, and 21 bases lay in between. The table came from immunoSEQ multiplex PCR; TCRdb's copy has only in-frame clones and leaves some out. This sample has tens of thousands of clones, with roughly 87% found just once. The sample belongs to a study of OX40 agonist ivuxolimab in advanced cancers. The chain carries TRBV19 and TRBJ1-2, with TRBD1 as a possible D gene (5 bases). This clonotype was obtained from an adult with an advanced solid tumor such as melanoma, head and neck, liver or kidney cancer. The material was CD4+ or CD8+ T cells sorted from blood, obtained in a trial of the OX40 agonist ivuxolimab. Here the CDR3 DNA reads TGTGCCAGTAGTAACCTCGACAGTCCGCGAAACCATGGCTACACCTTC. Protein sequence: CASSNLDSPRNHGYTF.